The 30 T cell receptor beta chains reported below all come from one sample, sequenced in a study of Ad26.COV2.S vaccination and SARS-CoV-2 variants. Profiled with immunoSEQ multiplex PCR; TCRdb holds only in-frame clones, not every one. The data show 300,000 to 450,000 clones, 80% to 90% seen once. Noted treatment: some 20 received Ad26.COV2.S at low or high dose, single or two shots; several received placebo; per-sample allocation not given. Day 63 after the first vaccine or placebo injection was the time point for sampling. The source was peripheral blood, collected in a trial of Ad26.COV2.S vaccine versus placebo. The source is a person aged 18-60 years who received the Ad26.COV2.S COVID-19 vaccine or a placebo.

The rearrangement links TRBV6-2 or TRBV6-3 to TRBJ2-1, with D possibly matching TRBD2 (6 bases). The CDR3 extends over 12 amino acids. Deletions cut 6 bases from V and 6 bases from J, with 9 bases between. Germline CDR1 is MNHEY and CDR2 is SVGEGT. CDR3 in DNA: TGTGCCAGCAGCCGGGACTCCAATGAGCAGTTCTTC. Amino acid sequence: CASSRDSNEQFF.

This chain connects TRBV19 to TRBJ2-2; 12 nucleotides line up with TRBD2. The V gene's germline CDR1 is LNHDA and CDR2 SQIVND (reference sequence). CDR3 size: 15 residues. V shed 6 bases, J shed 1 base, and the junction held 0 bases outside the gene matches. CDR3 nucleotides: TGTGCCAGTAGGGGACTAGCGGGGAACACCGGGGAGCTGTTTTTT. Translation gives CASRGLAGNTGELFF.

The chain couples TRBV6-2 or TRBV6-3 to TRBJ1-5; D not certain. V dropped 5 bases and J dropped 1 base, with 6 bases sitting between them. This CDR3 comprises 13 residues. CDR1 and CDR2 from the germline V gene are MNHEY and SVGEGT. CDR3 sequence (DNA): TGTGCCAGCAGTGACAAAAGCAATCAGCCCCAGCATTTT. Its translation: CASSDKSNQPQHF.

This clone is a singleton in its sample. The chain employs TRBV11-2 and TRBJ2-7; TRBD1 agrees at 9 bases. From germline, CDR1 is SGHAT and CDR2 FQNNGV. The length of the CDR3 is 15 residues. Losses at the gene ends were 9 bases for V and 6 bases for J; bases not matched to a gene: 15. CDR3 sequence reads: CASNHRGPVPGEQYF. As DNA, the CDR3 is TGTGCCAGTAACCACAGGGGGCCCGTTCCAGGCGAGCAGTACTTC.

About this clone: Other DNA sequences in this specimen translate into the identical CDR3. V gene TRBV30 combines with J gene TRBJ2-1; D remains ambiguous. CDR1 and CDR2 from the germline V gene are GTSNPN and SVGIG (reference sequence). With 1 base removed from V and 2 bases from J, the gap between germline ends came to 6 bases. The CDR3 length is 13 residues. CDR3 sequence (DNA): TGTGCCTGGAGTGGCTCCCCCTACAATGAGCAGTTCTTC. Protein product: CAWSGSPYNEQFF.

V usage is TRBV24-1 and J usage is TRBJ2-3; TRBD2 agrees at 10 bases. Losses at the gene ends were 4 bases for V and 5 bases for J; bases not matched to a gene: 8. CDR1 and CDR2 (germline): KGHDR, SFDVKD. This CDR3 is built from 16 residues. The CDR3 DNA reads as TGTGCCACCAGTGACCCCGGGACTAGCGCGGGAGATACGCAGTATTTT. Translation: CATSDPGTSAGDTQYF.

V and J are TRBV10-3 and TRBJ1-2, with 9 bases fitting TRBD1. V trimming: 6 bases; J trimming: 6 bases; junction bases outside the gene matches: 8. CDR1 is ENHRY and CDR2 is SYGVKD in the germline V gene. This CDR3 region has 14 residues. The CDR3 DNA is TGTGCCATCAGCCAGGGACAGGGCGTCGATGGCTACACCTTC. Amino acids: CAISQGQGVDGYTF.

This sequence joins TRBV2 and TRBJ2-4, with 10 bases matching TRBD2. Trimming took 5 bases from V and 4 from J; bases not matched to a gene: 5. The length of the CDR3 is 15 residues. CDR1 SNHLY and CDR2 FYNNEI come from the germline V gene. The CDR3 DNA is TGTGCCAGCAGTTTAGCGGGGGGACCTAAAAACATTCAGTACTTC. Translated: CASSLAGGPKNIQYF.

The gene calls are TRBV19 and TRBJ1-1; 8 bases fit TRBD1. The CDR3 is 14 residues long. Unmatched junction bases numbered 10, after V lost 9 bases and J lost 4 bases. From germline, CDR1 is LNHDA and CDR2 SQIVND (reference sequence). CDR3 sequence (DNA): TGTGCCAGCAAACTACAGGGGGTTCGCACTGAAGCTTTCTTT. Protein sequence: CASKLQGVRTEAFF. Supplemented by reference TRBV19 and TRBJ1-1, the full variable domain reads DGGITQSPKYLFRKEGQNVTLSCEQNLNHDAMYWYRQDPGQGLRLIYYSQIVNDFQKGDIAEGYSVSREKKESFPLTVTSAQKNPTAFYLCASKLQGVRTEAFFGQGTRLTVV.

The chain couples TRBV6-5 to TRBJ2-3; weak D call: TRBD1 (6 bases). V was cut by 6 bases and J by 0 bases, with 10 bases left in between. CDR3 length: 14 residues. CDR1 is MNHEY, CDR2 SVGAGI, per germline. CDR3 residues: CASRGQSSTDTQYF. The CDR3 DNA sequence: TGTGCCAGCAGGGGACAATCTAGCACAGATACGCAGTATTTT.

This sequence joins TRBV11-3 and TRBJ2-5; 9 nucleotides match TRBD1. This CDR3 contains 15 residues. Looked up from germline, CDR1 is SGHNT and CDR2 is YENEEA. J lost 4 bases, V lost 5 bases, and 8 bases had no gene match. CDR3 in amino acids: CASSLGTGLRETQYF. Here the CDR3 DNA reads TGTGCCAGCAGCCTCGGGACAGGGTTGCGAGAGACCCAGTACTTC.

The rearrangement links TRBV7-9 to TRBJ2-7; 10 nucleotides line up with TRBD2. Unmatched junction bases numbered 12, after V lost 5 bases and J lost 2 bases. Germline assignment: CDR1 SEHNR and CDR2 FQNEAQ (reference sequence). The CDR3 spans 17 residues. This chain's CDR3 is CASSPGWGLAGAYEQYF. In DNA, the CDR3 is TGTGCCAGCAGCCCCGGGTGGGGGCTAGCGGGGGCCTACGAGCAGTACTTC.

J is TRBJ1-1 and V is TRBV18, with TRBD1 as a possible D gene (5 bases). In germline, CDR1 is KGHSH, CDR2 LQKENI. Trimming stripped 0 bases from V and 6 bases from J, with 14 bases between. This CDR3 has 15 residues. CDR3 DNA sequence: TGTGCCAGCTCACCACCCCGGGACGGCTCATCTGAAGCTTTCTTT. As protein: CASSPPRDGSSEAFF.

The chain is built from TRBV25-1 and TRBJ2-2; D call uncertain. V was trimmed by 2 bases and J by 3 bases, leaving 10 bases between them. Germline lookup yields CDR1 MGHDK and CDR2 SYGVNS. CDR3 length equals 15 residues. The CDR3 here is CASSERVGYTGELFF. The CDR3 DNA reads TGTGCCAGCAGTGAACGGGTAGGCTACACCGGGGAGCTGTTTTTT. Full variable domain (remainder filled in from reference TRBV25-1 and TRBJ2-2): EADIYQTPRYLVIGTGKKITLECSQTMGHDKMYWYQQDPGMELHLIHYSYGVNSTEKGDLSSESTVSRIRTEHFPLTLESARPSHTSQYLCASSERVGYTGELFFGEGSRLTVL.

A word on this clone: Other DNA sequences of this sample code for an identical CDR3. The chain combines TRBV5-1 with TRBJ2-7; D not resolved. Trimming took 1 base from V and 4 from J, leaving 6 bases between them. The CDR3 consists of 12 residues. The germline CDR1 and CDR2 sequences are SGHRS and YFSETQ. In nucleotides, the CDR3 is TGCGCCAGCAGCTTGCTGGGTTACGAGCAGTACTTC. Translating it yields CASSLLGYEQYF.

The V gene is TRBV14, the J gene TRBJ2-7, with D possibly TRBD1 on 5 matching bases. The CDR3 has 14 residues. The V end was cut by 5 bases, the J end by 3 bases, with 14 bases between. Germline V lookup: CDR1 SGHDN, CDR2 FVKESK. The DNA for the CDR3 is TGTGCCAGCAGCGCCCGTAGGGGTGTCTACGAGCAGTACTTC. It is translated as CASSARRGVYEQYF.

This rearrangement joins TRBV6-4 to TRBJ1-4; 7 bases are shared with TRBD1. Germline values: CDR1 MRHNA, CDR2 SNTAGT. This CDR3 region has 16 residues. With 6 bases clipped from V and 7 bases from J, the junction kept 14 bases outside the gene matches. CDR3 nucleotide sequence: TGTGCCAGCAGCGCCGAAAGGGGACAGAGGGGTGAAAAACTGTTTTTT. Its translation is CASSAERGQRGEKLFF.

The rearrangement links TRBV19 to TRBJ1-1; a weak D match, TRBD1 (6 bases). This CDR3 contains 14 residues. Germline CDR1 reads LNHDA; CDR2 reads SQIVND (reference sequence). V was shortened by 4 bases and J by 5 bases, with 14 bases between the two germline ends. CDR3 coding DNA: TGTGCCAGTAGTAACAGGGCTTGGTTGACTGAAGCTTTCTTT. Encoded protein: CASSNRAWLTEAFF.

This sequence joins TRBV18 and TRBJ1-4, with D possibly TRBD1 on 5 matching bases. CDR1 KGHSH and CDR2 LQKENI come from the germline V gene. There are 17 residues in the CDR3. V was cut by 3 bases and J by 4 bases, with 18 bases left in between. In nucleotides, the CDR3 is TGTGCCAGCTCACCTGCCCCCGCCGGGGGGGTTAATGAAAAACTGTTTTTT. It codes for CASSPAPAGGVNEKLFF.

CDR3: CASSLGGAGGPYGYTF. The DNA for the CDR3 is TGTGCCAGCAGCTTGGGGGGGGCAGGGGGCCCGTATGGCTACACCTTC. The genes are TRBV5-4 and TRBJ1-2, with 8 bases lining up with TRBD1. Trimming took 0 bases from V and 5 from J; bases not matched to a gene: 9. The CDR3 has 16 residues. CDR1 and CDR2 from the germline V gene are SGHNT and YYREEE (reference sequence). The whole variable domain, remainder taken from reference TRBV5-4 and TRBJ1-2, is ETGVTQSPTHLIKTRGQQVTLRCSSQSGHNTVSWYQQALGQGPQFIFQYYREEENGRGNFPPRFSGLQFPNYSSELNVNALELDDSALYLCASSLGGAGGPYGYTFGSGTRLTVV.

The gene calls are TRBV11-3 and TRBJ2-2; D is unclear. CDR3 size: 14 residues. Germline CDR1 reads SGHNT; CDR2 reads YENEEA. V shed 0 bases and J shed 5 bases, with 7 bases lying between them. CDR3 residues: CASSLEPRTGELFF. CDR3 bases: TGTGCCAGCAGCTTAGAACCCCGTACCGGGGAGCTGTTTTTT.

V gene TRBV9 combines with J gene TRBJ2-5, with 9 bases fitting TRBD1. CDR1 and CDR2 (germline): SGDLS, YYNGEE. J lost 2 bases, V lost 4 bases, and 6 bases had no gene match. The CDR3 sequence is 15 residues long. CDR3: CASSFTDRGQETQYF. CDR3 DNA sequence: TGTGCCAGCAGCTTCACTGACAGGGGGCAAGAGACCCAGTACTTC. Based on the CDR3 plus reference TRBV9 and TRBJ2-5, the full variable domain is DSGVTQTPKHLITATGQRVTLRCSPRSGDLSVYWYQQSLDQGLQFLIQYYNGEERAKGNILERFSAQQFPDLHSELNLSSLELGDSALYFCASSFTDRGQETQYFGPGTRLLVL.

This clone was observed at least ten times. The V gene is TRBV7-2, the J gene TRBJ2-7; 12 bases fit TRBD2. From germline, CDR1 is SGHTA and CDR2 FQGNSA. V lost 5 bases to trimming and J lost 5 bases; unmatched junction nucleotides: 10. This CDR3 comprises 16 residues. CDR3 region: CASSPGSLAGGHEQYF. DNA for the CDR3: TGTGCCAGCAGCCCCGGGTCCCTAGCGGGAGGGCACGAGCAGTACTTC.

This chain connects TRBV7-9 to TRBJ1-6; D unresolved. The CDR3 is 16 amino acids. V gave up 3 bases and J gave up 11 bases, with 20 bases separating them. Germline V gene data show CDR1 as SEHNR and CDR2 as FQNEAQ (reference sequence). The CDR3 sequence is CASSFFQVQPRTPLHF. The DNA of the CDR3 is TGTGCCAGCAGCTTCTTCCAAGTACAGCCCCGGACACCCCTCCACTTT.

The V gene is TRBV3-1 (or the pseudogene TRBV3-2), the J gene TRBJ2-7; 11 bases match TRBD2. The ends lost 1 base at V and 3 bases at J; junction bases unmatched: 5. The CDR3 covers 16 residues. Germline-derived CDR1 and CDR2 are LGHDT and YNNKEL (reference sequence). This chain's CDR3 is CASSQGEGLAVYEQYF. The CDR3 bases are TGTGCCAGCAGCCAAGGGGAGGGACTAGCGGTCTACGAGCAGTACTTC.

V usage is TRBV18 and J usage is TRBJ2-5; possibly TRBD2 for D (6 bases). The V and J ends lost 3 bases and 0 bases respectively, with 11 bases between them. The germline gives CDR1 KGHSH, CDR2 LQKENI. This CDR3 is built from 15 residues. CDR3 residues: CASSPGGRYQETQYF. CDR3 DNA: TGTGCCAGCTCACCTGGGGGGAGGTACCAAGAGACCCAGTACTTC.

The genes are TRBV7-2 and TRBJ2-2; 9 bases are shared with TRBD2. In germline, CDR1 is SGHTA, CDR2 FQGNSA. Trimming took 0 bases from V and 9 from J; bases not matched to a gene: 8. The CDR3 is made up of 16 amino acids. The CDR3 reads CASSLAGTSPYRELFF. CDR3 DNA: TGTGCCAGCAGCTTAGCGGGGACTAGCCCCTATCGGGAGCTGTTTTTT.

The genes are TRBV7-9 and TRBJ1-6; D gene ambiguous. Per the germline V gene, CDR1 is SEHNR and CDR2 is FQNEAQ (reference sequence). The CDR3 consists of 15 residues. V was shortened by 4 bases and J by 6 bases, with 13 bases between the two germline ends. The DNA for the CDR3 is TGTGCCAGCAGCTCGACGGCTCCAGTTAATTCACCCCTCCACTTT. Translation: CASSSTAPVNSPLHF.

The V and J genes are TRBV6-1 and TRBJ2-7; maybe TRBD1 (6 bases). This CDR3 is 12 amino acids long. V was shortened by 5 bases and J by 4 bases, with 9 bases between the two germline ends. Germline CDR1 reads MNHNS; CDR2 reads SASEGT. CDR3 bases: TGTGCCAGCAGTTCTCAGGGGTACGAGCAGTACTTC. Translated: CASSSQGYEQYF.

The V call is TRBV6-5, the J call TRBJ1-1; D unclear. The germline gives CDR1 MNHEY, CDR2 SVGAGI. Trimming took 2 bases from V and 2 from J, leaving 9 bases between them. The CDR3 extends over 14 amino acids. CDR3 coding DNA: TGTGCCAGCAGTTACGAGTGGGGAAACACTGAAGCTTTCTTT. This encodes CASSYEWGNTEAFF.